This T cell receptor (beta chain) was found in a study of shared clonotypes between healthy human individuals. Study-level points and caveats: Sequencing depth was expected to influence donor clonotype sharing. Against clonotypes common to all four donors, non-shared ones had lower generation probabilities. Naive subsets generally exceeded memory subsets in estimated richness.

Remarks on this clone: Its specificity is not known.

The protocol was immunoSEQ multiplex PCR, while the TCRdb copy is restricted to in-frame clones and leaves out a portion. The repertoire holds 2,500,000 or so clones, with approximately 92% as singletons. The sequence was obtained from a man aged 18 to 35 in good health. Sequenced sample: naive CD4+ T cells sorted from blood. Subset here: CD45RA+ positively selected.

Here the CDR3 reads CASSLDWVADTQYF. The CDR3 region has the DNA TGCGCCAGCAGCTTGGATTGGGTAGCGGATACGCAGTATTTT. The rearrangement links TRBV5-1 to TRBJ2-3, with a tentative D call TRBD2 (5 bases). V was clipped by 0 bases and J by 6 bases, with 11 bases between them. This CDR3 has 14 amino acids. The germline V gene encodes CDR1 SGHRS and CDR2 YFSETQ.